The source of this T cell receptor beta chain is a study of T cell responses to AZD1222 COVID-19 vaccine. Some clones are missing from TCRdb's copy, which holds only in-frame ones; the method was immunoSEQ multiplex PCR. The sample includes fewer than 130,000 clones, approximately 90% of them seen just once. The V end lost 0 bases, the J end lost 3 bases, and 12 bases lay between the germline ends. This CDR3 has 16 residues. Germline-derived CDR1 and CDR2 are SGDLS and YYNGEE. This sequence was found in an adult in good health. The sequencing here drew on peripheral blood, taken on day 0 of AZD1222 vaccination. This chain connects TRBV9 to TRBJ2-2; D gene unclear. CDR3 amino acids: CASSVGEGPDTGELFF. The CDR3 DNA reads TGTGCCAGCAGCGTAGGGGAAGGGCCCGACACCGGGGAGCTGTTTTTT. The entire variable domain, with the rest obtained from reference TRBV9 and TRBJ2-2, is as follows: DSGVTQTPKHLITATGQRVTLRCSPRSGDLSVYWYQQSLDQGLQFLIQYYNGEERAKGNILERFSAQQFPDLHSELNLSSLELGDSALYFCASSVGEGPDTGELFFGEGSRLTVL.